This T cell receptor beta chain originates from a study of shared clonotypes between healthy human individuals. Study-wide background: For every donor, three CD4 naive, three CD4 memory, two CD8 naive and one CD8 memory plates were used.

Assay: immunoSEQ multiplex PCR; the TCRdb copy retains only in-frame clones and omits some. The table shows 2 million to 2.5 million clones, with 85% to 95% occurring only once. The CDR3 covers 21 residues. Details on this clone: Its specificity is not known.

Study observations and caveats: The study generally estimated greater richness for naive than memory subsets.

The source material was naive CD4+ T cells sorted from blood. Subset noted: CD45RA+ positively selected. This sequence was found in a man aged 18 to 29 in good health. The rearrangement uses TRBV21-1 and TRBJ1-1; the table assigns TRBD1, which was not confirmed against the DNA. TRBV21-1 is listed as a pseudogene. The CDR3 here is CASSKLGTGPPTNTTNTEAFF. CDR3 bases: TGTGCCAGCAGCAAATTGGGGACAGGGCCCCCCACTAACACTACGAACACTGAAGCTTTCTTT.